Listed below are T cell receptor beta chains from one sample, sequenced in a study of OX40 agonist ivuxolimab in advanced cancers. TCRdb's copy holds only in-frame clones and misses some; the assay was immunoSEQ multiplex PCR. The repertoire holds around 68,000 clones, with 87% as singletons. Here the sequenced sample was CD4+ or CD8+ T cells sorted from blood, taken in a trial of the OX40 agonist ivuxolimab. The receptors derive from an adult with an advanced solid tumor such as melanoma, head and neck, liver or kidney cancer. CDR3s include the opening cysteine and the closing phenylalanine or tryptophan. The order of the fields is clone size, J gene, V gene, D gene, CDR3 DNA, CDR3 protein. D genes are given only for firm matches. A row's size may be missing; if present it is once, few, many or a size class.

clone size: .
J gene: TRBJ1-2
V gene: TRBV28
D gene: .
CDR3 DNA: TGTGCCAGCAGTTTATTAACAGCTAACTATGGCTACACCTTC
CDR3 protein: CASSLLTANYGYTF

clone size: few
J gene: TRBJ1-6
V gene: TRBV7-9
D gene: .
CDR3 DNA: TGTGCCAGCAGCGTGCCAAACGGGCCCCTCCACTTT
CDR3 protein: CASSVPNGPLHF

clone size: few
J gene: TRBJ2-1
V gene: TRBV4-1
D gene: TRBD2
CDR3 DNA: TGCGCCAGCAGCCAACCAAGATCTGGGACTAGCGGGGGGACTTCCTACAATGAGCAGTTCTTC
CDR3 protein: CASSQPRSGTSGGTSYNEQFF

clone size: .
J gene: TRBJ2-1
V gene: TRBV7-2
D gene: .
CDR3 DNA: TGTGCCAGCATACGGGGGCCCGGTGGGGAGCAGTTCTTC
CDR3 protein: CASIRGPGGEQFF

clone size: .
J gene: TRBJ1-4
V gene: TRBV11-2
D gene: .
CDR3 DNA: TGTGCCAGCAGCTTAGATCAGGGAGGAGGGGATCGTGAAAAACTGTTTTTT
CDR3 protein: CASSLDQGGGDREKLFF

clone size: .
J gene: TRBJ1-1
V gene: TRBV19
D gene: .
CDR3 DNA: TGTGCCAGTAACTGGAGCCCACAGGGTATGAACACTGAAGCTTTCTTT
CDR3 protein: CASNWSPQGMNTEAFF

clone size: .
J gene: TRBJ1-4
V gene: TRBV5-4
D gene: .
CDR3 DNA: TGTGCCAGCAGCCGCCAGAGCAATGAAAAACTGTTTTTT
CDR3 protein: CASSRQSNEKLFF

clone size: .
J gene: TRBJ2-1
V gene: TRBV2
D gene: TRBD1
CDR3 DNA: TGTGCCATACTCCCTGGGACAGGGCGCTGGCGCGAGCAGTTCTTC
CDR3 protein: CAILPGTGRWREQFF

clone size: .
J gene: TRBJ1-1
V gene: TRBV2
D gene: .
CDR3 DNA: TGTGCCAGCAGTGAAAGGCAGCCCGTTTACACTGAAGCTTTCTTT
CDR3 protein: CASSERQPVYTEAFF

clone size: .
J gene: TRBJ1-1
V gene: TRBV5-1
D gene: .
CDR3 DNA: TGCGCCAGCAGCTTTCGGGGGGTGAACACTGAAGCTTTCTTT
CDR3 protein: CASSFRGVNTEAFF

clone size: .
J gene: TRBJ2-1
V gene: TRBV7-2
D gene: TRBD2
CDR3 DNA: TGTGCCAGCAGCTTCGGTGGACTAGCGGGGGGTAGCAATGAGCAGTTCTTC
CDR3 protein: CASSFGGLAGGSNEQFF

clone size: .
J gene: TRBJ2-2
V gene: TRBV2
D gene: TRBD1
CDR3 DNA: TGTGCCAGCAGTAGAGTGTGGACAGGAGGTCCCGGGGAGCTGTTTTTT
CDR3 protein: CASSRVWTGGPGELFF

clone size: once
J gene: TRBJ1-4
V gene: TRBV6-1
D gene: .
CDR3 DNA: TGTGCCAGCAGTCAACAGGCAACTAATGAAAAACTGTTTTTT
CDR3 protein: CASSQQATNEKLFF

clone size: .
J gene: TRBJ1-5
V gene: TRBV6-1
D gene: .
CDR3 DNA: TGTGCCAGCAGTGAAGACAGGGTTGCGGACAATCAGCCCCAGCATTTT
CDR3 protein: CASSEDRVADNQPQHF

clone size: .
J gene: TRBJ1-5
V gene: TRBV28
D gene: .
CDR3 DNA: TGTGCCAGCAGTTTAGCCGTGCCTAATCAGCCCCAGCATTTT
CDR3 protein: CASSLAVPNQPQHF